These 29 T cell receptor beta chains were all obtained from the same sample, sequenced in a study of cytotoxic CD8 clonotypes in ibrutinib-treated CLL. Here immunoSEQ multiplex PCR was the method, and the copy in TCRdb shows in-frame clones only, minus some. Of 130,000 or so clones listed, approximately 83% were seen once; the top ten hold around 2.1%. The specimen comprised PBMCs, sampled after 24 months of ibrutinib treatment. The receptors shown here come from a human donor with chronic lymphocytic leukemia.

The rearrangement uses TRBV7-2 and TRBJ1-2; 7 bases fit TRBD1. V shed 5 bases, J shed 4 bases, and the junction held 10 bases outside the gene matches. The germline V gene has CDR1 SGHTA and CDR2 FQGNSA. This CDR3 has 15 residues. CDR3 sequence: CASSLERGRGYGYTF. CDR3 bases: TGTGCCAGCAGCCTTGAAAGGGGGCGCGGCTATGGCTACACCTTC.

The chain joins TRBV7-2 to TRBJ2-1; D is undetermined. This CDR3 is built from 14 residues. Germline loops: CDR1 SGHTA, CDR2 FQGNSA. V was shortened by 1 base and J by 9 bases, with 13 bases between the two germline ends. CDR3 loop: CASSLGLVFTEQFF. CDR3 DNA sequence: TGTGCCAGCAGCTTAGGGCTAGTGTTTACTGAGCAGTTCTTC.

V is TRBV19 and J is TRBJ1-3; 7 bases are shared with TRBD1. Germline lookup yields CDR1 LNHDA and CDR2 SQIVND (reference sequence). The CDR3 has 16 residues. V was pared by 9 bases and J by 0 bases, with 11 bases of the junction left unmatched. CDR3 sequence reads: CASWTGTSSSGNTIYF. Here the CDR3 DNA reads TGTGCCAGCTGGACAGGAACATCAAGCTCTGGAAACACCATATATTTT.

The chain links TRBV5-6 to TRBJ2-3; 8 bases line up with TRBD1. Germline CDR1 reads SGHDT; CDR2 reads YYEEEE. V gave up 6 bases and J gave up 4 bases; unmatched junction bases: 10. CDR3 length: 15 residues. The CDR3 sequence is CASNTGGYFPDTQYF. For the CDR3, the DNA is TGTGCCAGCAATACAGGGGGTTATTTCCCAGATACGCAGTATTTT.

The V and J genes are TRBV18 and TRBJ1-1, with 8 bases aligning to TRBD1. Germline V gives CDR1 KGHSH, CDR2 LQKENI. Trimming at V came to 3 bases and at J to 5 bases, leaving 8 bases not matched to a gene. The CDR3 extends over 15 amino acids. CDR3 protein: CASSPPGQEGTEAFF. The CDR3 nucleotides are TGTGCCAGCTCACCTCCGGGACAGGAAGGGACTGAAGCTTTCTTT.

The chain carries TRBV18 and TRBJ2-3; TRBD1 is a possible D gene (6 bases). Trimming shortened V by 6 bases and J by 0 bases, and 10 bases separated the two germline ends. The CDR3 has 14 residues. Germline V gives CDR1 KGHSH, CDR2 LQKENI. CDR3 in DNA: TGTGCCAGCTCGCAGGGGCTTAGCACAGATACGCAGTATTTT. Protein: CASSQGLSTDTQYF. The full variable domain, with the rest looked up from reference TRBV18 and TRBJ2-3, is NAGVMQNPRHLVRRRGQEARLRCSPMKGHSHVYWYRQLPEEGLKFMVYLQKENIIDESGMPKERFSAEFPKEGPSILRIQQVVRGDSAAYFCASSQGLSTDTQYFGPGTRLTVL.

The J gene is TRBJ2-7, the V gene TRBV28, with 8 bases matching TRBD1. Per germline, CDR1 MDHEN and CDR2 SYDVKM. With 3 bases clipped from V and 5 bases from J, the junction kept 9 bases outside the gene matches. This CDR3 comprises 15 residues. The DNA of the CDR3 is TGTGCCAGCAGTTTTAGGGGACAGGCGGGCCACGAGCAGTACTTC. This gives the protein CASSFRGQAGHEQYF.

This chain connects TRBV19 to TRBJ2-1; the D call may be TRBD1 or TRBD2 (6 bases each). This CDR3 has 13 amino acids. V shed 4 bases and J shed 5 bases, with 9 bases lying between them. Germline V gives CDR1 LNHDA, CDR2 SQIVND (reference sequence). The CDR3 sequence is CASSKGGNNEQFF. In DNA form, the CDR3 reads TGTGCCAGTAGTAAAGGGGGGAACAATGAGCAGTTCTTC.

This clone was seen just once. The chain links TRBV5-1 to TRBJ2-2; 10 bases are shared with TRBD1. The CDR3 is 16 amino acids. CDR1 is SGHRS, CDR2 YFSETQ, per germline. The junction had 7 bases not matched to a gene; V was cut back by 6 bases and J by 2 bases. The CDR3 loop reads CASTTTGGLNTGELFF. CDR3 sequence (DNA): TGCGCCAGCACCACGACAGGGGGCCTTAACACCGGGGAGCTGTTTTTT.

CDR3 residues: CASSLDRGRGSPLHF. The CDR3 DNA reads as TGTGCCAGCAGCTTGGACAGGGGGCGAGGTTCACCCCTCCACTTT. This chain joins TRBV5-6 and TRBJ1-6; 9 bases line up with TRBD1. CDR3 size: 15 residues. V gave up 0 bases and J gave up 9 bases; unmatched junction bases: 4. Germline-derived CDR1 and CDR2 are SGHDT and YYEEEE.

This clone was detected many times. The chain employs TRBV7-9 and TRBJ1-2; D is ambiguous. Deletions cut 6 bases from V and 4 bases from J, with 21 bases between. CDR1 is SEHNR, CDR2 FQNEAQ, per germline (reference sequence). The CDR3 covers 16 residues. CDR3 nucleotide sequence: TGTGCCAGCAGATTAATTTCCCCACGGAAGCCCTATGGCTACACCTTC. It encodes CASRLISPRKPYGYTF.

The J gene is TRBJ1-3, the V gene TRBV7-9; tentative D call: TRBD1 (5 bases). V was cut by 6 bases and J by 2 bases, with 17 bases left in between. This CDR3 is built from 16 residues. Looked up from germline, CDR1 is SEHNR and CDR2 is FQNEAQ (reference sequence). The CDR3 DNA reads as TGTGCCAGCAGGTGGGGGGGAAGAGGAACTGGAAACACCATATATTTT. Protein: CASRWGGRGTGNTIYF.

The chain carries TRBV28 and TRBJ1-6; no definite D call. The germline V gene encodes CDR1 MDHEN and CDR2 SYDVKM. Trimming shortened V by 3 bases and J by 7 bases, and 4 bases separated the two germline ends. The CDR3 spans 12 residues. The CDR3 spells CASSLGNSPLHF. The CDR3 DNA reads TGTGCCAGCAGTTTGGGGAATTCACCCCTCCACTTT.

The CDR3: CASSFSGARGEQYF. In DNA, the CDR3 is TGTGCCAGCAGCTTCTCAGGCGCAAGGGGGGAGCAGTACTTC. The chain recombines TRBV7-9 with TRBJ2-7; a possible D gene is TRBD1 (6 bases). V gave up 3 bases and J gave up 7 bases, with 16 bases separating them. The CDR3 has 14 residues. Germline lookup yields CDR1 SEHNR and CDR2 FQNEAQ (reference sequence).

The rearrangement joins TRBV13 to TRBJ1-2; no clear D. This CDR3 comprises 14 residues. V lost 5 bases to trimming and J lost 3 bases, with 13 bases between them. The germline V gene has CDR1 PRHDT and CDR2 FYEKMQ (reference sequence). The DNA of the CDR3 is TGTGCCAGCAGCCTTTCAGGACGGGACTATGGCTACACCTTC. Its protein product is CASSLSGRDYGYTF.

This chain joins TRBV6-5 and TRBJ1-6; D call uncertain. There are 16 residues in the CDR3. Germline V gene sequence: CDR1 MNHEY, CDR2 SVGAGI. Trimming left V 0 bases short and J 9 bases short, with 15 bases between. The CDR3 region has the DNA TGTGCCAGCAGTTACTCGAAAGGCAAATTAGGTTCACCCCTCCACTTT. This sequence encodes CASSYSKGKLGSPLHF.

The gene calls are TRBV5-8 and TRBJ1-6; D gene ambiguous. V lost 2 bases and J 10 bases, leaving 13 bases between the germline ends. This CDR3 region has 14 residues. Germline V gene data show CDR1 as SGHTS and CDR2 as YDEGEE. CDR3 nucleotides: TGTGCCAGCAGCTTTAACAGTGACCGGTCACCCCTCCACTTT. It translates to CASSFNSDRSPLHF.

This sequence joins TRBV7-8 and TRBJ2-5; 9 bases align to TRBD1. CDR1 is SGHVS, CDR2 FQNEAQ, per germline. CDR3 size: 15 residues. V dropped 5 bases and J dropped 3; count of bases not matched to a gene: 7. CDR3 nucleotide sequence: TGTGCCAGCAGCCCTCTGACAGGGGGGGAAGAGACCCAGTACTTC. It yields the protein CASSPLTGGEETQYF.

This sequence joins TRBV4-2 and TRBJ1-4, with a tentative D call TRBD1 (6 bases). The germline V and J ends were trimmed by 0 bases and 6 bases, with 14 bases remaining between them. The CDR3 is 16 residues long. CDR1 is LGHNA and CDR2 is YNFKEQ in the germline V gene. The CDR3 nucleotides are TGTGCCAGCAGCCAAGAAAGTAGACGGACAGATGAAAAACTGTTTTTT. Amino acids: CASSQESRRTDEKLFF.

This rearrangement joins TRBV7-9 to TRBJ1-1; the D is unclear. Trimming removed 2 bases from V and 3 bases from J, with 7 bases in between. The CDR3 has 13 amino acids. Germline assignment: CDR1 SEHNR and CDR2 FQNEAQ (reference sequence). The CDR3 nucleotides are TGTGCCAGCAGCTTAAGGCAGGACACTGAAGCTTTCTTT. Protein sequence: CASSLRQDTEAFF.

The chain is built from TRBV10-1 and TRBJ2-1; 15 positions match TRBD2. The germline V gene encodes CDR1 WNHNN and CDR2 SYGVQD (reference sequence). With 4 bases clipped from V and 5 bases from J, the junction kept 15 bases outside the gene matches. The CDR3 is made up of 20 amino acids. CDR3: CASSVPGLAGGTPTHNEQFF. Here the CDR3 DNA reads TGCGCCAGCAGTGTCCCGGGACTAGCGGGAGGCACACCGACCCACAATGAGCAGTTCTTC.

V gene TRBV28 combines with J gene TRBJ2-7; 9 nucleotides agree with TRBD1. Germline lookup yields CDR1 MDHEN and CDR2 SYDVKM. J was trimmed by 6 bases and V by 2 bases; bases with no gene match: 8. CDR3 size: 15 residues. Written as DNA, the CDR3 is TGTGCCAGCAGTTTAGGGGGGACAGGGAAAGCCGAGCAGTACTTC. This translates into CASSLGGTGKAEQYF.

V gene TRBV28 combines with J gene TRBJ1-2; no definite D call. Trimming removed 2 bases at V and 2 bases at J, with 6 bases between. Germline V gives CDR1 MDHEN, CDR2 SYDVKM. There are 13 residues in the CDR3. Written as DNA, the CDR3 is TGTGCCAGCAGTTTACTCAGGAACTATGGCTACACCTTC. Protein: CASSLLRNYGYTF.

The rearrangement links TRBV28 to TRBJ1-5; maybe TRBD1 (5 bases). CDR3 length: 13 amino acids. Germline V lookup: CDR1 MDHEN, CDR2 SYDVKM. Trimming removed 6 bases from V and 6 bases from J, with 12 bases in between. The CDR3 DNA follows: TGTGCCAGCAGAGACTCAGGGACTCAGCCCCAGCATTTT. Protein product: CASRDSGTQPQHF.

This clone has just one count. The gene calls are TRBV7-9 and TRBJ1-3; possibly TRBD1 for D (5 bases). The germline V gene encodes CDR1 SEHNR and CDR2 FQNEAQ (reference sequence). This CDR3 has 14 amino acids. V was shortened by 11 bases and J by 4 bases, with 18 bases between the two germline ends. The CDR3 sequence: CAPAPGGFGNTIYF. The CDR3 DNA is TGTGCCCCAGCCCCGGGGGGGTTCGGAAACACCATATATTTT.

V usage is TRBV27 and J usage is TRBJ2-1; 7 positions agree with TRBD1. Trimming cost V 2 bases and J 6 bases; bases outside gene matches: 10. The CDR3 totals 16 residues. In germline, CDR1 is MNHEY, CDR2 SMNVEV (reference sequence). The DNA of the CDR3 is TGTGCCAGCAGTTTAGACGGGTCGGCAGGGGGCAATGAGCAGTTCTTC. This encodes CASSLDGSAGGNEQFF.

The CDR3 DNA is TGTGCCATCAGTGAGGGATGGGTTGGAGCTTTCTTT. Its protein product is CAISEGWVGAFF. The chain is built from TRBV10-3 and TRBJ1-1; no reliable D call. Trimming took 2 bases from V and 10 from J, leaving 11 bases between them. Per germline, CDR1 ENHRY and CDR2 SYGVKD. The CDR3 covers 12 residues.

This clone came up once. CDR3: CASSLRDRSYGYTF. The CDR3 nucleotides are TGTGCCAGCAGTTTGAGGGACAGATCCTATGGCTACACCTTC. This chain uses TRBV28 with TRBJ1-2; 7 bases fit TRBD1. Germline V gene data show CDR1 as MDHEN and CDR2 as SYDVKM. The V gene end was trimmed by 3 bases and the J gene end by 4 bases; junction bases not matched to a gene: 5. CDR3 length: 14 residues.

The rearrangement joins TRBV2 to TRBJ2-2; weak D call: TRBD1 (6 bases). The germline gives CDR1 SNHLY, CDR2 FYNNEI. The CDR3 runs 14 residues. Deletions cut 6 bases from V and 6 bases from J, with 14 bases between. Here the CDR3 reads CASSARTAAGELFF. The CDR3 coding sequence is TGTGCCAGCAGCGCACGGACAGCGGCCGGGGAGCTGTTTTTT.